Listed below are T cell receptor beta chains from one sample, sequenced in a study of T cell responses to AZD1222 COVID-19 vaccine. The repertoire was sequenced with immunoSEQ multiplex PCR; TCRdb's copy has only in-frame clones and lacks some. The sample shows roughly 150,000 clones, around 90% of them seen only once. This material consisted of peripheral blood, taken on day 0 of AZD1222 vaccination. These receptors were collected from an adult in good health. Both conserved end residues are part of each CDR3. D genes are given only for firm matches. The size entry is marked missing in some rows and otherwise reads once, few, many or a size class.

DNA	CDR3	length	D	V	J	size
TGTGCCAGTAGTATCTCTGGACCGTATGGCTACACCTTC	CASSISGPYGYTF	13	NA	TRBV19	TRBJ1-2	NA
TGTGCCAGTATCTCTCCCCTTGGGAGCGGGAGTCGGAATGAGCAGTTCTTC	CASISPLGSGSRNEQFF	17	TRBD2	TRBV19	TRBJ2-1	NA
TGTGCCAGCAGTTTCGGCAGGGACTATGGCTACACCTTC	CASSFGRDYGYTF	13	NA	TRBV27	TRBJ1-2	NA
TGTGCCAGCAATCGACTAGGTGCCCACAATGAGCAGTTCTTC	CASNRLGAHNEQFF	14	NA	TRBV2	TRBJ2-1	NA
TGTGCCAGCAGCTTGGGTATAACCGGGGAGCTGTTTTTT	CASSLGITGELFF	13	NA	TRBV7-2	TRBJ2-2	NA
TGTGCCAGCAGCCTGCTAAGGGCCCGCTCCTACAATGAGCAGTTCTTC	CASSLLRARSYNEQFF	16	NA	TRBV7-3	TRBJ2-1	NA
TGTGCCAGCAGCCTCGGGGGAAACTATGGCTACACCTTC	CASSLGGNYGYTF	13	NA	TRBV2	TRBJ1-2	NA
TGTGCCAGCGGTAGAGTCCGGGACATACCTTGGGACGAGCAGTACTTC	CASGRVRDIPWDEQYF	16	NA	TRBV27	TRBJ2-7	once
TGCGCCAGCAGCCAAGATAGGCCCACGGGGGGGAACACTGAAGCTTTCTTT	CASSQDRPTGGNTEAFF	17	NA	TRBV4-3	TRBJ1-1	few
TGTGCCAGCAGCTTAGGAGGGTCCCATGGCTACACCTTC	CASSLGGSHGYTF	13	NA	TRBV7-8	TRBJ1-2	once
TGTGCCAGCTCTAGCGCAGTGAGCTCCTATAATTCACCCCTCCACTTT	CASSSAVSSYNSPLHF	16	NA	TRBV18	TRBJ1-6	NA
TGTGCCAGCAGCCCTCAGGGGGCGCTAACCAAAAACATTCAGTACTTC	CASSPQGALTKNIQYF	16	TRBD1	TRBV28	TRBJ2-4	NA
TGTGCCAGCAGCTTGGGGAGTTCCACTGAAGCTTTCTTT	CASSLGSSTEAFF	13	NA	TRBV5-4	TRBJ1-1	NA
TGTGCCAGCAGCTTAGGGGTACACGGGAATGAGCAGTTCTTC	CASSLGVHGNEQFF	14	NA	TRBV7-2	TRBJ2-1	NA
TGTGCCAGCAGTCTCCCGGGGGGTGCTCAAACTTTCTTT	CASSLPGGAQTFF	13	NA	TRBV12-3/TRBV12-4	TRBJ1-1	NA
TGTGCCAGACAGGGGATTGGGGAGCTGTTTTTT	CARQGIGELFF	11	TRBD1	TRBV2	TRBJ2-2	NA
TGTGCCAGCAGCGTAGGGTCTAGCGGGGCCACAGATACGCAGTATTTT	CASSVGSSGATDTQYF	16	TRBD2	TRBV9	TRBJ2-3	NA
TGCGCCAGCAAGGGGACCTTTAATGAAAAACTGTTTTTT	CASKGTFNEKLFF	13	NA	TRBV5-1	TRBJ1-4	NA
TGTGCCAGCAGCTTAGCCCTAGCGGGAGGCCCTCCCGAGCAGTACTTC	CASSLALAGGPPEQYF	16	TRBD2	TRBV7-6	TRBJ2-7	NA
TGTGCCAGCAGCCAGGGACAGGCACCCCTCTATGGCTACACCTTC	CASSQGQAPLYGYTF	15	TRBD1	TRBV5-6	TRBJ1-2	NA
TGCGCCAGCAGTGAGTGGGAGTCTCAGCCCCAGCATTTT	CASSEWESQPQHF	13	NA	TRBV10-2	TRBJ1-5	NA
TGTGCCAGCAGACCGAGGACAGGAAGTGATTCACCCCTCCACTTT	CASRPRTGSDSPLHF	15	TRBD1	TRBV27	TRBJ1-6	NA
TGTGCCAGCAGCGTAGTCGCCACAGATACGCAGTATTTT	CASSVVATDTQYF	13	NA	TRBV9	TRBJ2-3	NA
TGTGCCAGCAGCTTAACCAGGGAAGTGGGTTCACCCCTCCACTTT	CASSLTREVGSPLHF	15	NA	TRBV7-8	TRBJ1-6	NA
TGTGCCATCATTTACGCCCGGGGGTTGCTTAACTACACCTTC	CAIIYARGLLNYTF	14	NA	TRBV10-3	TRBJ1-2	NA
TGCAGCGTGGGGACAGGGGCCCTCTACACCTTC	CSVGTGALYTF	11	TRBD1	TRBV29-1	TRBJ1-2	NA